This T cell receptor beta chain was identified during a study of T cell repertoires in cytomegalovirus infection. The overall study: The authors relied on CMV epitopes, both recently identified HLA-C-restricted and well-studied HLA-B-restricted. Shared public TCR beta signatures pointed to both CMV infection and a matching HLA type. Study findings and constraints: Cumulative public TCR beta family frequency identified carriers of CMV plus the relevant HLA. HLA-C-restricted CMV clonotypes gave the most frequent clonotype in two of eight donors.

TCRdb recomputed calls from the reads with MiXCR, one row per CDR3 protein. The data show 200,000 or so distinct CDR3 sequences, roughly two fifths seen once. This clonotype showed up just a few times. Its antigen is not known. CDR3 length equals 15 residues. Germline CDR1 and CDR2: LGHNA and YNFKEQ. Trimming took off 0 bases at V and 5 bases at J, with 14 bases between the two ends. This chain uses TRBV4-2 with TRBJ2-7, with a tentative D call TRBD2 (5 bases). This material consisted of CD8+ T cells from cultured PBMCs, taken from culture after CMV antigen stimulation. The clonotype was recovered from a human donor in good health (CMV status not recorded). Some clones in this sample may be carry-over from other donors' samples. CDR3 protein: CASSQDMRASDEQYF. CDR3 in DNA: TGTGCCAGCAGCCAAGATATGAGGGCCTCTGACGAGCAGTACTTC.